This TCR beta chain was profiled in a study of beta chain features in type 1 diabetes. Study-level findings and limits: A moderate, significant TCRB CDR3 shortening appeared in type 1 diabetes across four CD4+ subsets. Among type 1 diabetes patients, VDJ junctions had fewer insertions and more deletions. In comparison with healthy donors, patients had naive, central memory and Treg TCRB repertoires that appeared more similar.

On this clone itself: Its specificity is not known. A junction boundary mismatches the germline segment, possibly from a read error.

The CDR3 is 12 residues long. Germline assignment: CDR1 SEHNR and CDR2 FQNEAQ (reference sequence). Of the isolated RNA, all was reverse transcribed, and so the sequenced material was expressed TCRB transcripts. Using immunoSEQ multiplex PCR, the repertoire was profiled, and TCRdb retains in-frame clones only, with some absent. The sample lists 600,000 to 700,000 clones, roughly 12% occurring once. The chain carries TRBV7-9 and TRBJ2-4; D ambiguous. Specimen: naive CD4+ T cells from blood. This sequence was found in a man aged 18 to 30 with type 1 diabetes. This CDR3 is CASSSLLPGSTF. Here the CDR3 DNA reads TGTGCCAGCAGCTCCCTCCTACCAGGTTCTACCTTC. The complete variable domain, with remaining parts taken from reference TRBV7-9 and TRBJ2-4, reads DTGVSQNPRHKITKRGQNVTFRCDPISEHNRLYWYRQTLGQGPEFLTYFQNEAQLEKSRLLSDRFSAERPKGSFSTLEIQRTEQGDSAMYLCASSSLLPGSTFGAGTRLSVL.